These 23 T cell receptor beta chains came from one sample sequenced in a study of cytomegalovirus exposure and HLA in healthy donors. PCR primers comprised 60 Vbeta and 13 Jbeta primers. Sequencing was performed with immunoSEQ multiplex PCR; in TCRdb, only in-frame clones are kept and a portion is missing. The data show more than 150,000 clones, over 80% seen once. Source material: PBMCs. These receptors all stem from a man aged 35-49 years in good health and CMV-seropositive.

This chain uses TRBV2 with TRBJ2-7; possibly TRBD2 for D (5 bases). This CDR3 spans 14 amino acids. V was trimmed by 8 bases and J by 2 bases, leaving 16 bases between them. CDR1 and CDR2 (germline): SNHLY, FYNNEI. The CDR3 DNA reads as TGTGCCAGCGAGAAGCCGAGCGGAGCCTACGAGCAGTACTTC. Protein: CASEKPSGAYEQYF. Filled out from reference TRBV2 and TRBJ2-7, the complete variable domain reads EPEVTQTPSHQVTQMGQEVILRCVPISNHLYFYWYRQILGQKVEFLVSFYNNEISEKSEIFDDQFSVERPDGSNFTLKIRSTKLEDSAMYFCASEKPSGAYEQYFGPGTRLTVT.

This clone was seen repeatedly, ten times or more. The J gene is TRBJ2-1, the V gene TRBV4-1, with 8 nucleotides matching TRBD2. The CDR3 consists of 16 residues. The trim removed 2 bases at V and 0 bases at J, leaving 3 bases unmatched. The germline CDR1 and CDR2 sequences are MGHRA and YSYEKL. CDR3 loop: CASSQLAGTSYNEQFF. The CDR3 coding sequence is TGCGCCAGCAGCCAATTAGCGGGGACCTCCTACAATGAGCAGTTCTTC.

The chain links TRBV29-1 to TRBJ1-2, with D possibly matching TRBD1 (5 bases). The CDR3 contains 14 residues. The V gene lost 7 bases and the J gene lost 4 bases, with 19 bases spanning the gap. Germline loops: CDR1 SQVTM, CDR2 ANQGSEA. The CDR3 sequence is CSGLRPDSSYGYTF. The CDR3 DNA sequence: TGCAGCGGCCTTCGGCCTGACAGCTCCTATGGCTACACCTTC. The complete variable domain, with remaining parts taken from reference TRBV29-1 and TRBJ1-2, reads SAVISQKPSRDICQRGTSLTIQCQVDSQVTMMFWYRQQPGQSLTLIATANQGSEATYESGFVIDKFPISRPNLTFSTLTVSNMSPEDSSIYLCSGLRPDSSYGYTFGSGTRLTVV.

This clone was detected once. The rearrangement joins TRBV5-6 to TRBJ2-5; D gene ambiguous. The J call is doubtful: the DNA matches TRBJ2-7 better. There are 15 residues in the CDR3. The germline V gene encodes CDR1 SGHDT and CDR2 YYEEEE. This CDR3 is CASSLRQTVPYEQYF. For the CDR3, the DNA is TGTGCCAGCAGCCTTCGCCAAACAGTTCCCTACGAGCAGTACTTC.

The rearrangement links TRBV5-1 to TRBJ1-5; no clear D. This CDR3 is built from 15 residues. Germline V CDR1 and CDR2: SGHRS, YFSETQ. Trimming cost V 0 bases and J 1 base, with 8 bases left between them. CDR3 region: CASSLGQNSNQPQHF. The CDR3 region has the DNA TGCGCCAGCAGCTTGGGGCAGAACAGCAATCAGCCCCAGCATTTT.

CDR3 coding DNA: TGCGCCAGCAGCCGCCGGGACAGGGGGAATGAGCAGTTCTTC. The encoded protein is CASSRRDRGNEQFF. The chain uses TRBV4-3 and TRBJ2-1; 11 bases agree with TRBD1. Germline V gene sequence: CDR1 LGHNA, CDR2 YSLEER. This CDR3 has 14 amino acids. J gave up 7 bases and V 4 bases, and 3 bases lay outside the gene matches.

V and J are TRBV6-1 and TRBJ1-3; D perhaps matches TRBD1 (6 bases). The CDR3 is 17 residues long. CDR1 and CDR2 (germline): MNHNS, SASEGT. Deletions cut 3 bases from V and 0 bases from J, with 15 bases between. CDR3 sequence: CASSDMDSRSSGNTIYF. The CDR3 DNA sequence: TGTGCCAGCAGTGATATGGACAGCAGGAGCTCTGGAAACACCATATATTTT.

The chain carries TRBV18 and TRBJ2-7, with 9 bases fitting TRBD2. This CDR3 has 17 amino acids. V trimming: 3 bases; J trimming: 0 bases; junction bases outside the gene matches: 9. The V gene's germline CDR1 is KGHSH and CDR2 LQKENI. CDR3 amino acids: CASSPGKAGGLSYEQYF. The CDR3 DNA is TGTGCCAGCTCACCGGGTAAAGCGGGGGGACTCTCCTACGAGCAGTACTTC.

This CDR3 is CASRPDMWNTEAFF. In nucleotides, the CDR3 is TGTGCCAGCAGACCGGACATGTGGAACACTGAAGCTTTCTTT. The chain has TRBV6-5 and TRBJ1-1; perhaps TRBD1 as D (5 bases). The CDR3 length is 14 residues. V lost 6 bases and J lost 1, with 12 bases in between. The germline CDR1 and CDR2 sequences are MNHEY and SVGAGI.

The chain joins TRBV4-3 to TRBJ2-1; TRBD1 agrees at 10 bases. J gave up 5 bases and V 2 bases, and 6 bases lay outside the gene matches. The CDR3 length is 16 residues. CDR1 and CDR2 from the germline V gene are LGHNA and YSLEER. Here the CDR3 reads CASSQSSGQGHNEQFF. The CDR3 region has the DNA TGCGCCAGCAGCCAATCCTCGGGACAGGGGCACAATGAGCAGTTCTTC.

The chain has TRBV29-1 and TRBJ1-2; 7 positions agree with TRBD1. V lost 3 bases, J lost 4 bases, and 2 bases stayed unmatched. Germline CDR1 SQVTM, CDR2 ANQGSEA. The CDR3 is 12 amino acids. CDR3 in amino acids: CSVDQGGYGYTF. Written as DNA, the CDR3 is TGCAGCGTTGATCAGGGGGGCTATGGCTACACCTTC.

This rearrangement joins TRBV29-1 to TRBJ1-5, with TRBD1 matching over 10 bases. The CDR3 has 13 amino acids. From germline, CDR1 is SQVTM and CDR2 ANQGSEA. Germline trimming cut 6 bases from V and 11 bases from J; bases unmatched to any gene: 10. CDR3 sequence (DNA): TGCAGCGTGCGGGACAGGGGTGTGGGGACCCAGCATTTT. It is translated as CSVRDRGVGTQHF. Drawing the rest from reference TRBV29-1 and TRBJ1-5, the complete variable domain is SAVISQKPSRDICQRGTSLTIQCQVDSQVTMMFWYRQQPGQSLTLIATANQGSEATYESGFVIDKFPISRPNLTFSTLTVSNMSPEDSSIYLCSVRDRGVGTQHFGDGTRLSIL.

About this clone itself: The sample contains more than one DNA sequence encoding this CDR3. CDR3 amino acids: CASSLTSGGQETQYF. The CDR3 nucleotides read TGTGCCAGCAGCTTAACTAGCGGGGGGCAAGAGACCCAGTACTTC. The V call is TRBV7-9, the J call TRBJ2-5; the match to TRBD2 covers 12 bases. The CDR3 sequence is 15 residues long. Trimming cost V 2 bases and J 2 bases; bases outside gene matches: 0. Germline CDR1 reads SEHNR; CDR2 reads FQNEAQ (reference sequence).

The rearrangement links TRBV27 to TRBJ2-7; 7 nucleotides agree with TRBD2. The CDR3 is 14 residues long. V lost 5 bases to trimming and J lost 0 bases; unmatched junction nucleotides: 4. Germline loops: CDR1 MNHEY, CDR2 SMNVEV (reference sequence). The CDR3, as DNA: TGTGCCAGCAGTACTACTAGCGACTCCTACGAGCAGTACTTC. This sequence encodes CASSTTSDSYEQYF.

The genes are TRBV7-9 and TRBJ2-5; 10 bases align to TRBD2. Germline loops: CDR1 SEHNR, CDR2 FQNEAQ (reference sequence). J gave up 2 bases and V 2 bases, and 14 bases lay outside the gene matches. The length of the CDR3 is 19 residues. The CDR3: CASSLYGSGGMGRQETQYF. CDR3 DNA: TGTGCCAGCAGCTTATACGGTAGCGGGGGGATGGGGCGGCAAGAGACCCAGTACTTC.

The chain combines TRBV5-4 with TRBJ2-7; unclear D gene. The CDR3 is 14 residues long. Per germline, CDR1 SGHNT and CDR2 YYREEE (reference sequence). The V gene lost 0 bases and the J gene lost 0 bases, with 7 bases spanning the gap. CDR3 residues: CASSLEASSYEQYF. The CDR3 coding sequence is TGTGCCAGCAGCTTGGAGGCTAGCTCCTACGAGCAGTACTTC.

The V and J genes are TRBV2 and TRBJ2-3; the D gene is possibly TRBD2 (5 bases). The CDR3 contains 13 residues. Germline V gives CDR1 SNHLY, CDR2 FYNNEI. V lost 4 bases to trimming and J lost 2 bases, with 7 bases between them. CDR3 residues: CASSGGVTDTQYF. The CDR3 nucleotides are TGTGCCAGCAGTGGGGGAGTCACAGATACGCAGTATTTT.

The CDR3 DNA sequence: TGTGCCAGCAGCTCAACAGGGGAAAGGGCCTTTGACGAGCAGTACTTC. This codes for CASSSTGERAFDEQYF. V usage is TRBV7-3 and J usage is TRBJ2-7; the match to TRBD1 covers 7 bases. The CDR3 covers 16 residues. J lost 5 bases, V lost 4 bases, and 14 bases had no gene match. CDR1 SGHTA and CDR2 FQGTGA come from the germline V gene.

The chain combines TRBV4-2 with TRBJ1-4, with a tentative D call TRBD1 (6 bases). Trimming removed 1 base at V and 5 bases at J, with 20 bases between. The germline CDR1 and CDR2 sequences are LGHNA and YNFKEQ. There are 18 residues in the CDR3. The CDR3: CASSQVTGSQFWNEKLFF. Here the CDR3 DNA reads TGTGCCAGCAGCCAAGTAACAGGGTCCCAATTTTGGAATGAAAAACTGTTTTTT.

The chain employs TRBV9 and TRBJ1-3; a weak D match, TRBD1 (5 bases). Germline CDR1 SGDLS, CDR2 YYNGEE. The CDR3 spans 16 residues. The ends were cut back, 0 bases at V and 0 bases at J, with 10 bases in the middle. CDR3: CASSVGVGPSGNTIYF. The CDR3 region has the DNA TGTGCCAGCAGCGTAGGGGTGGGGCCCTCTGGAAACACCATATATTTT.

This clone was seen just once. The chain has TRBV10-1 and TRBJ2-5; 9 bases are a match to TRBD1. The trim removed 4 bases at V and 5 bases at J, leaving 2 bases unmatched. CDR3 length equals 13 residues. In germline, CDR1 is WNHNN, CDR2 SYGVQD (reference sequence). This CDR3 is CASSGTGDETQYF. CDR3 in DNA: TGCGCCAGCAGTGGGACAGGGGATGAGACCCAGTACTTC.

Here the CDR3 DNA reads TGCGCCAGCACCCCCACCGGGGAGACCCAGTACTTC. This codes for CASTPTGETQYF. The chain has TRBV10-2 and TRBJ2-5; D gene ambiguous. This CDR3 comprises 12 residues. CDR1 and CDR2 from the germline V gene are WSHSY and SAAADI. Trimming removed 7 bases at V and 5 bases at J, with 11 bases between.

In this sample, this clone turned up once. This chain uses TRBV10-1 with TRBJ2-5; 9 positions agree with TRBD1. CDR1 WNHNN and CDR2 SYGVQD come from the germline V gene (reference sequence). V shed 11 bases and J 5 bases; nucleotides not matched to a gene: 12. This CDR3 comprises 14 residues. CDR3 sequence reads: CAPPKDRGPETQYF. As DNA, the CDR3 is TGCGCCCCTCCGAAGGACAGGGGACCCGAGACCCAGTACTTC.